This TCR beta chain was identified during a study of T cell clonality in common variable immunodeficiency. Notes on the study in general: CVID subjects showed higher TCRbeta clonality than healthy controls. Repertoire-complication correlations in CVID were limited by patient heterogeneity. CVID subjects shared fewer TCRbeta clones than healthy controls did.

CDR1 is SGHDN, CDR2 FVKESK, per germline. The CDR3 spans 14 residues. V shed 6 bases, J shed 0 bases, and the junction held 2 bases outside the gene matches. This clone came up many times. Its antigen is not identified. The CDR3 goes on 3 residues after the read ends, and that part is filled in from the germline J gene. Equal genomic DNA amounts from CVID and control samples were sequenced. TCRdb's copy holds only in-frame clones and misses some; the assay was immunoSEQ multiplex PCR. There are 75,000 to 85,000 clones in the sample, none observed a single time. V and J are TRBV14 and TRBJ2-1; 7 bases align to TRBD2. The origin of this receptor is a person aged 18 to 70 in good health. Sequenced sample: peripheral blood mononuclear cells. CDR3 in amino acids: CASSRLASYNEQFF. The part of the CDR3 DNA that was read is TGTGCCAGCAGTCGACTAGCCTCCTACAATGAG.